The 11 T cell receptor beta chains listed next were all sequenced from one sample in a study of T cells after yellow fever vaccination. Each CDR3 protein gets one entry after TCRdb re-called the 5' RACE reads with MiXCR. The sample has 300,000 to 350,000 distinct CDR3 sequences; almost 4% are singletons. Sequenced material: PBMCs, taken 5 days after the yellow fever booster vaccination. The receptor source for this set is a man younger than 35 who received the YFV17D yellow fever vaccine.

The table lists this clonotype with a few counts. The chain joins TRBV29-1 to TRBJ2-1; 11 bases align to TRBD2. The ends lost 6 bases at V and 2 bases at J; junction bases unmatched: 6. The CDR3 covers 15 residues. Germline V CDR1 and CDR2: SQVTM, ANQGSEA. CDR3 residues: CSVDRLAGTYNEQFF. The CDR3 DNA is TGCAGCGTCGACCGACTAGCGGGGACCTACAATGAGCAGTTCTTC.

This clonotype was seen more than once but under ten times. This chain uses TRBV20-1 with TRBJ1-6; a weak D match, TRBD1 (5 bases). V lost 1 base to trimming and J lost 18 bases, with 16 bases between them. The CDR3 covers 12 residues. Germline CDR1 is DFQATT and CDR2 is SNEGSKA (reference sequence). The CDR3 is CSARGGGLMAHF. In DNA, the CDR3 is TGCAGTGCTAGAGGGGGGGGACTGATGGCCCACTTT.

This chain joins TRBV7-6 and TRBJ1-2; D perhaps matches TRBD1 (5 bases). Germline CDR1 SGHVS, CDR2 FNYEAQ. Trimming removed 6 bases from V and 7 bases from J, with 21 bases in between. This CDR3 has 15 residues. Here the CDR3 DNA reads TGTGCCAGCAGTCCTTCAGGGTCGGGGGGAGGTGGCTACACCTTC. The encoded protein is CASSPSGSGGGGYTF.

This clonotype has just a few counts. The J gene is TRBJ1-5, the V gene TRBV27; TRBD1 aligns across 10 bases. Germline lookup yields CDR1 MNHEY and CDR2 SMNVEV (reference sequence). This CDR3 has 14 amino acids. V was clipped by 5 bases and J by 4 bases; unmatched bases: 2. The CDR3 spells CASSRQGANQPQHF. As DNA, the CDR3 is TGTGCCAGCAGTAGACAGGGGGCGAATCAGCCCCAGCATTTT.

At least ten counts were recorded for this clonotype. The chain combines TRBV7-9 with TRBJ1-1; D uncertain. From germline, CDR1 is SEHNR and CDR2 FQNEAQ (reference sequence). V lost 6 bases, J lost 4 bases, and 12 bases lay in between. The CDR3 has 13 amino acids. The CDR3 is CASSPGSLTEAFF. The CDR3 region has the DNA TGTGCCAGCAGTCCCGGTAGTCTCACTGAAGCTTTCTTT.

This clonotype occurred a few times. J is TRBJ1-6 and V is TRBV9; D gene uncertain. The V gene lost 3 bases and the J gene lost 12 bases, with 7 bases spanning the gap. The CDR3 runs 11 residues. Germline V CDR1 and CDR2: SGDLS, YYNGEE. The CDR3 DNA reads TGTGCCAGCAGCGGAGGAGGACCCCTCCACTTT. Amino acids: CASSGGGPLHF.

The sample holds many counts of this clonotype. This chain links TRBV7-2 with TRBJ2-5, with D perhaps given as TRBD1 or TRBD2 (6 bases each). Germline loops: CDR1 SGHTA, CDR2 FQGNSA. The V and J ends lost 11 bases and 5 bases respectively, with 15 bases between them. The CDR3 has 12 amino acids. The CDR3 DNA sequence: TGTGCCTCAGAGGGGGGATGGGAGACCCAGTACTTC. Translation gives CASEGGWETQYF.

In its sample, this clonotype was seen a few times. The gene calls are TRBV7-9 and TRBJ1-1; D is possibly TRBD1 (6 bases). CDR3 length: 13 residues. V lost 1 base, J lost 8 bases, and 11 bases lay in between. Germline CDR1 is SEHNR and CDR2 is FQNEAQ (reference sequence). The CDR3 is CASSLVGGREAFF. The CDR3 DNA follows: TGTGCCAGCAGCTTAGTAGGGGGACGAGAAGCTTTCTTT. Combining the CDR3 with reference TRBV7-9 and TRBJ1-1 gives the whole variable domain DTGVSQNPRHKITKRGQNVTFRCDPISEHNRLYWYRQTLGQGPEFLTYFQNEAQLEKSRLLSDRFSAERPKGSFSTLEIQRTEQGDSAMYLCASSLVGGREAFFGQGTRLTVV.

The table lists this clonotype with a few counts. The V and J genes are TRBV5-1 and TRBJ1-2; D gene ambiguous. The CDR3 sequence is 13 residues long. Deletions cut 0 bases from V and 6 bases from J, with 9 bases between. Germline V gene lookup returns CDR1 SGHRS and CDR2 YFSETQ. CDR3 sequence reads: CASSLESPNGYTF. DNA for the CDR3: TGCGCCAGCAGCTTGGAAAGTCCTAATGGCTACACCTTC.

This sequence joins TRBV6-6 and TRBJ2-4; D is perhaps TRBD2 (6 bases). V was clipped by 2 bases and J by 6 bases, with 11 bases between them. CDR1 and CDR2 from the germline V gene are MNHNY and SVGAGI (reference sequence). The CDR3 loop spans 14 amino acids. This CDR3 is CASSYRAEGNIQYF. The DNA of the CDR3 is TGTGCCAGCAGTTACAGGGCGGAGGGAAACATTCAGTACTTC.

This chain links TRBV20-1 with TRBJ2-2; 8 positions match TRBD1. The J segment lost 5 bases and the V segment lost 5 bases, leaving 7 bases of the junction unmatched. This CDR3 region has 14 residues. Germline CDR1 is DFQATT and CDR2 is SNEGSKA (reference sequence). The CDR3 region is CSALDRARTGELFF. The DNA of the CDR3 is TGCAGTGCTTTGGACAGGGCCCGGACCGGGGAGCTGTTTTTT.